This T cell receptor beta chain was observed in a study of blood T cell repertoires in COVID-19 (TCRdb year 2020). Study-wide context: The collaborator samples originated in the United States, Italy and Spain and spanned the acute and convalescent phases of COVID-19. Where HLA class I and class II types were available, the types were taken from metadata supplied by the sample provider, not from assay-based typing. Subjects who had been exposed to COVID-19, were actively infected with it, or had recovered from it provided the deeply sampled blood TCRbeta repertoires that made up the dataset. A de-identified subject ID, COVID-19 status, age in years and sex were almost always included in the sample metadata. The repertoires were released in a freely available public database meant as a resource for research on the immune response to SARS-CoV-2. The samples were drawn from two sources: the first 160 participants of the ongoing ImmuneRACE study, and some 1,300 subjects contributed by 6 global collaborators. The material from the prospective study consisted of cDNA or gDNA derived from T cells, B-cell-depleted T cells, or PBMCs. General findings and caveats noted by the study authors: The amount of clinical and demographic metadata varied by source and participant and was provided uncurated.

The junction shows trimming of 6 bases on V and 0 bases on J, and the gene matches do not reach 8 bases of it. The CDR3 contains 16 residues, cysteine and phenylalanine counted. Only CDR3 DNA is held: 48 bases, read in frame from base 1. CDR1 and CDR2, looked up from the germline V gene, are MDHEN and SYDVKM. This clone occurred a few times. This receptor's antigen is unknown. No clone much larger than this one lies a single base away; base qualities are absent. Enrolling through a virtual design, the prospective study's participants ranged in age from roughly 18 to 95 years and lived across 24 United States geographic areas. To assign participants to cohorts, the prospective study relied on clinical history that participants themselves reported in a screening survey and a study questionnaire. Recovered participants in ImmuneRACE Cohort 3 were defined as having two consecutive negative NP/OP PCR tests, clearance from a healthcare professional, or resolution of symptoms. In the prospective study, whole blood, serum and a nasopharyngeal or oropharyngeal swab were collected from each participant by mobile phlebotomists. Participants in the prospective study had the option to provide additional blood draws and questionnaires over a 2-month period. Before DNA extraction, prospective study blood samples were shipped either frozen or at room temperature.

TCRbeta CDR3 regions were amplified from genomic DNA using the immunoSEQ Assay, a bias-controlled multiplex PCR. The source study handled its data this way. The number of nucleated cells in each sample was estimated from the amplification of reference gene primers within the assay. To quantify the absolute abundance of each unique TCRbeta CDR3 rearrangement, sequence reads were collapsed and filtered. For each sample, productive Simpson clonality was calculated by taking the square root of Simpson's diversity index across productive rearrangements. TCRdb carries this immuneACCESS record with in-frame sequences only. Its versions omit some clonotypes, under half of them owing to an unresolved V gene in the studies checked, with the rest unexplained. V, J and clone size were drawn from that table, and D and trimming were deduced from the DNA. Within this sample are roughly 330,000 clones, with around 84% of them counted one time only. The top ten constitute about 10% of the sample.

This sequence originates from a woman between 18 and 29 years old who had recovered from COVID-19. The V and J segments used are TRBV28 and TRBJ1-1, with 9 bases aligning to TRBD1. The sequenced sample was PBMCs or T cells enriched from blood (not recorded which). The DNA is TGTGCCAGCAGCACAACCGGGACAGGGATGAACACTGAAGCTTTCTTT. Translation gives CASSTTGTGMNTEAFF.